Below, 10 T cell receptor beta chains from the same sample are listed, as sequenced in a study of T cell repertoires in cytomegalovirus infection (dated by TCRdb to between 2018 and 2021). Sequencing was carried out with an Illumina HiSeq 1500. TCRdb trimmed the raw reads at Q25, called clones with MiXCR and kept productive beta chains. Identical CDR3 protein sequences are pooled into one entry, listed with their most common genes and DNA. This sample gives some 560,000 distinct CDR3 sequences in total; approximately 40% of them show up just once. Around 48% of the sample belongs to the ten largest clones. The treatment or condition label, as the study defines it: in vitro stimulation with specific CMV peptide epitopes to enrich CMV-specific T cells. Their specific antigens are unknown. Sequenced here: cultured PBMCs, sampled from culture after CMV antigen stimulation. The receptors shown here come from a human donor in good health (CMV status not recorded). Some clones in this sample may be carry-over from other donors' samples.

Only a few counts were recorded for this clonotype. This chain connects TRBV6-2 or TRBV6-3 to TRBJ2-7; 7 nucleotides match TRBD1. Germline assignment: CDR1 MNHEY and CDR2 SVGEGT. The length of the CDR3 is 13 residues. Germline trimming cut 7 bases from V and 2 bases from J; bases unmatched to any gene: 5. The DNA for the CDR3 is TGTGCCAGCAAGGGACAGACCACCTACGAGCAGTACTTC. This gives the protein CASKGQTTYEQYF.

This rearrangement joins TRBV28 to TRBJ1-1; no clear D gene. V shed 6 bases and J shed 0 bases, with 11 bases lying between them. CDR1 MDHEN and CDR2 SYDVKM come from the germline V gene. The CDR3 is 14 amino acids. CDR3 sequence reads: CASSLDALNTEAFF. CDR3 in DNA: TGTGCCAGCAGCCTCGATGCCTTGAACACTGAAGCTTTCTTT.

This clonotype was seen ten or more times. J is TRBJ2-1 and V is TRBV7-2, with 9 bases identical to TRBD2. The CDR3 is 16 amino acids. J lost 1 base, V lost 4 bases, and 5 bases had no gene match. Per the germline V gene, CDR1 is SGHTA and CDR2 is FQGNSA. Here the CDR3 DNA reads TGTGCCAGCAGCTCACGGCGGGGGGGGTCCTACAATGAGCAGTTCTTC. It is translated as CASSSRRGGSYNEQFF.

The V call is TRBV7-2, the J call TRBJ2-5, with TRBD2 matching over 9 bases. Per the germline V gene, CDR1 is SGHTA and CDR2 is FQGNSA. This CDR3 has 15 amino acids. The J segment lost 9 bases and the V segment lost 2 bases, leaving 10 bases of the junction unmatched. Written as DNA, the CDR3 is TGTGCCAGCAGCTTAAGGGGCGGGGGGGGGGGGGCCCAGTACTTC. Protein: CASSLRGGGGGAQYF.

This clonotype has only a few counts. The chain employs TRBV12-3 or TRBV12-4 and TRBJ1-4; no clear D. The CDR3 is made up of 11 amino acids. Trimming removed 6 bases at V and 10 bases at J, with 9 bases between. The CDR3 DNA reads as TGTGCCAGCAGACGGACTGGAAAACTGTTTTTT. Its translation is CASRRTGKLFF.

This chain connects TRBV4-3 to TRBJ2-1; 10 positions match TRBD1. V trimming: 1 base; J trimming: 7 bases; junction bases outside the gene matches: 7. CDR1 and CDR2 (germline): LGHNA, YSLEER. The length of the CDR3 is 16 residues. The CDR3 region is CASSQGGQGYGNEQFF. DNA for the CDR3: TGCGCCAGCAGCCAAGGGGGACAGGGGTACGGGAATGAGCAGTTCTTC.

The chain recombines TRBV20-1 with TRBJ1-1; TRBD1 aligns across 9 bases. V trimming: 6 bases; J trimming: 1 base; junction bases outside the gene matches: 6. The germline V gene has CDR1 DFQATT and CDR2 SNEGSKA (reference sequence). The CDR3 contains 14 residues. CDR3 loop: CSARQGVWNTEAFF. The CDR3 region has the DNA TGCAGTGCCAGACAGGGGGTGTGGAACACTGAAGCTTTCTTT.

The V and J genes are TRBV19 and TRBJ1-4; D not resolved. There are 12 residues in the CDR3. The germline CDR1 and CDR2 sequences are LNHDA and SQIVND (reference sequence). V lost 1 base to trimming and J lost 7 bases, with 4 bases between them. The CDR3 is CASSIGGEKLFF. DNA for the CDR3: TGTGCCAGTAGTATAGGCGGTGAAAAACTGTTTTTT.

This clonotype was detected a few times. V usage is TRBV7-2 and J usage is TRBJ1-4, with a possible D match to TRBD1 (5 bases). CDR1 is SGHTA, CDR2 FQGNSA, per germline. The germline V and J ends were trimmed by 5 bases and 3 bases, with 16 bases remaining between them. The CDR3 totals 16 residues. CDR3 in DNA: TGTGCCAGCAGCCGACAGTTTATGTCCTCTAATGAAAAACTGTTTTTT. The encoded protein is CASSRQFMSSNEKLFF.

The rearrangement uses TRBV12-3 or TRBV12-4 and TRBJ1-2, with D unresolved. There are 11 residues in the CDR3. V lost 3 bases and J lost 13, with 12 bases in between. The CDR3 coding sequence is TGTGCCAGCAGTTTGGGCTCAACTGCCACCTTC. Translation gives CASSLGSTATF.